This T cell receptor (beta chain) is drawn from a study of blood T cell repertoires in COVID-19. Study context: The samples span acute and convalescent COVID-19 from the United States, Italy and Spain.

Trimming removed 5 bases from V and 0 bases from J, with 14 bases in between. Germline values: CDR1 SGHTA, CDR2 FQGTGA. CDR3 size: 16 residues. Using immunoSEQ multiplex PCR, the repertoire was profiled, and TCRdb retains in-frame clones only, with some absent. The sample includes roughly 220,000 clones, approximately 78% of them seen just once. This receptor was taken from a woman aged 80 or over with COVID-19, enrolled during active disease. This sequence joins TRBV7-3 and TRBJ2-1, with a tentative D call TRBD1 (6 bases). Specimen: peripheral blood. The chain's CDR3 is CASSLSTGSSYNEQFF. CDR3 nucleotides: TGTGCCAGCAGCCTATCTACAGGGAGCTCCTACAATGAGCAGTTCTTC.